The 8 T cell receptor beta chains presented below share a single source sample, sequenced in a study of CXCR3-negative and CXCR3-positive naive CD8 T cells. In preparing the TRB cDNA libraries, 5' RACE with UMI labels was used. With the 5' RACE reads reprocessed, TCRdb shows one record per CDR3 protein and no DNA. The sample has about 40,000 distinct CDR3 sequences. The material sequenced was memory CD8+ T cells from blood. These receptors originate from a human donor in good health. Some clones in this sample may be carry-over from other donors' samples.

The chain carries TRBV6-5 and TRBJ2-7; the D call of TRBD1 rests on TCRdb alone, since no DNA is present to check it. In germline, CDR1 is MNHEY, CDR2 SVGAGI. The CDR3 extends over 17 amino acids. CDR3 region: CASSSWRQGAHSYEQYF.

The CDR3: CASELAVNNEQFF. The chain is built from TRBV12-3 or TRBV12-4 and TRBJ2-1. The CDR3 spans 13 residues.

The V call is TRBV19, the J call TRBJ1-1. Germline V lookup: CDR1 LNHDA, CDR2 SQIVND (reference sequence). The CDR3 contains 13 residues. Here the CDR3 reads CASRTLMNTEAFF. Variable domain in full (rest from reference TRBV19 and TRBJ1-1): DGGITQSPKYLFRKEGQNVTLSCEQNLNHDAMYWYRQDPGQGLRLIYYSQIVNDFQKGDIAEGYSVSREKKESFPLTVTSAQKNPTAFYLCASRTLMNTEAFFGQGTRLTVV.

The V gene is TRBV20-1, the J gene TRBJ1-2; TCRdb's D call of TRBD1 is untestable without DNA. The CDR3 contains 13 residues. Germline V lookup: CDR1 DFQATT, CDR2 SNEGSKA (reference sequence). CDR3 protein: CSANQGAVDGYTF.

This chain connects TRBV20-1 to TRBJ2-1; the TRBD2 assignment by TCRdb is unverifiable without DNA. Germline values: CDR1 DFQATT, CDR2 SNEGSKA (reference sequence). This CDR3 is 15 amino acids long. The CDR3 protein is CSARDDSGAYNEQFF.

The chain recombines TRBV13 with TRBJ2-2. CDR3 size: 13 residues. Germline loops: CDR1 PRHDT, CDR2 FYEKMQ (reference sequence). CDR3 loop: CASRRTNTGELFF.

This chain connects TRBV28 to TRBJ1-3; TCRdb's D call, TRBD1, is unchecked because there is no DNA. There are 13 residues in the CDR3. Germline V CDR1 and CDR2: MDHEN, SYDVKM. CDR3 loop: CASTPLWDNTIYF.

This sequence joins TRBV28 and TRBJ1-2; TCRdb outputs TRBD1, but without DNA this stays unchecked. CDR1 and CDR2 from the germline V gene are MDHEN and SYDVKM. The CDR3 is made up of 13 amino acids. This chain's CDR3 is CASSHQGNYGYTF.